Below are 19 T cell receptor beta chains sequenced from a single sample in a study of blood T cell repertoires in COVID-19. Assay used: immunoSEQ multiplex PCR; TCRdb lists only in-frame clones, some missing. Of tens of thousands of clones in the sample, roughly 87% were seen once. The sequenced sample consisted of peripheral blood. These receptors were taken from a man aged 50 to 60 with COVID-19, enrolled during active disease.

The chain employs TRBV9 and TRBJ2-3; TRBD1 aligns across 8 bases. V gave up 4 bases and J gave up 2 bases; unmatched junction bases: 9. CDR1 is SGDLS, CDR2 YYNGEE, per germline. This CDR3 is 16 amino acids long. The CDR3: CASSPRTGPNTDTQYF. CDR3 bases: TGTGCCAGCAGCCCGCGGACAGGGCCGAACACAGATACGCAGTATTTT.

The CDR3 nucleotides read TGTGCCAGTAGTAGGGGACTAGATTTCTCTGGGGCCAACGTCCTGACTTTC. Protein product: CASSRGLDFSGANVLTF. V and J are TRBV19 and TRBJ2-6; 8 bases are shared with TRBD2. The CDR3 sequence is 17 residues long. CDR1 is LNHDA, CDR2 SQIVND, per germline (reference sequence). The J segment lost 0 bases and the V segment lost 4 bases, leaving 5 bases of the junction unmatched.

The V call is TRBV7-9, the J call TRBJ1-1, with TRBD1 matching over 10 bases. This CDR3 has 16 amino acids. Germline lookup yields CDR1 SEHNR and CDR2 FQNEAQ (reference sequence). Trimming took 4 bases from V and 4 from J; bases not matched to a gene: 9. The CDR3 DNA follows: TGTGCCAGCAGCTCCCGGGACAGGGGTAATAGCACTGAAGCTTTCTTT. It yields the protein CASSSRDRGNSTEAFF.

V gene TRBV28 combines with J gene TRBJ1-5; the D is unclear. V lost 7 bases to trimming and J lost 4 bases, with 17 bases between them. Per germline, CDR1 MDHEN and CDR2 SYDVKM. CDR3 length: 15 residues. In DNA, the CDR3 is TGTGCCAGCATGGTATTGGCCGGGGTGAATCAGCCCCAGCATTTT. This codes for CASMVLAGVNQPQHF.

V is TRBV4-2 and J is TRBJ1-2; 7 bases match TRBD1. The J segment lost 4 bases and the V segment lost 2 bases, leaving 7 bases of the junction unmatched. The CDR3 is 15 amino acids. Germline-derived CDR1 and CDR2 are LGHNA and YNFKEQ. CDR3: CASSQRTGPLYGYTF. CDR3 in DNA: TGTGCCAGCAGCCAAAGGACAGGTCCTCTCTATGGCTACACCTTC.

This chain joins TRBV4-2 and TRBJ1-4; no reliable D call. The CDR3 consists of 13 residues. From germline, CDR1 is LGHNA and CDR2 YNFKEQ. Trimming removed 0 bases at V and 7 bases at J, with 6 bases between. In DNA form, the CDR3 reads TGTGCCAGCAGCCAAGATCTGGCTGAAAAACTGTTTTTT. It codes for CASSQDLAEKLFF.

CDR3 loop: CSVSSASGRVSTDTQYF. In DNA, the CDR3 is TGCAGCGTTTCTAGTGCTAGCGGGAGAGTTAGCACAGATACGCAGTATTTT. The gene calls are TRBV29-1 and TRBJ2-3; 10 bases are a match to TRBD2. The CDR3 extends over 17 amino acids. Germline-derived CDR1 and CDR2 are SQVTM and ANQGSEA. V was pared by 5 bases and J by 0 bases, with 11 bases of the junction left unmatched.

In DNA form, the CDR3 reads TGTGCCAGCAGCCAAGATGTACTCCCGGGGGACACCATATATTTT. Its translation: CASSQDVLPGDTIYF. The chain recombines TRBV3-1 (or the pseudogene TRBV3-2) with TRBJ1-3; TRBD1 might be the D (5 bases). The germline V gene has CDR1 LGHDT and CDR2 YNNKEL (reference sequence). The CDR3 loop spans 15 amino acids. V lost 0 bases and J lost 8, with 14 bases in between.

The chain couples TRBV6-2 or TRBV6-3 to TRBJ2-7; 11 bases are a match to TRBD2. The CDR3 consists of 15 residues. CDR1 MNHEY and CDR2 SVGEGT come from the germline V gene. J was trimmed by 2 bases and V by 4 bases; bases with no gene match: 4. CDR3 bases: TGTGCCAGCAGTTTCGGGACTAGCGGTGCCTACGAGCAGTACTTC. Protein sequence: CASSFGTSGAYEQYF.

This chain uses TRBV30 with TRBJ2-3, with D hard to call. The CDR3 extends over 14 amino acids. Germline CDR1 GTSNPN, CDR2 SVGIG (reference sequence). The V and J ends lost 2 bases and 3 bases respectively, with 12 bases between them. The CDR3 sequence is CAWSTSLRTDTQYF. In DNA form, the CDR3 reads TGTGCCTGGAGTACCAGCCTGAGGACAGATACGCAGTATTTT.

The J gene is TRBJ1-2, the V gene TRBV7-9; D unclear. CDR1 and CDR2 (germline): SEHNR, FQNEAQ (reference sequence). This CDR3 has 13 residues. V dropped 5 bases and J dropped 7 bases, with 14 bases sitting between them. The CDR3 coding sequence is TGTGCCAGCAGCCCGTCTCAGGTTTCTGGCTACACCTTC. As protein: CASSPSQVSGYTF.

The CDR3 nucleotides are TGTGCCAGCAGTTGGGGACTAGCAGATACGCAGTATTTT. Translation gives CASSWGLADTQYF. This sequence joins TRBV6-5 and TRBJ2-3; TRBD2 aligns across 8 bases. CDR3 length equals 13 residues. Unmatched junction bases numbered 1, after V lost 4 bases and J lost 4 bases. Germline V CDR1 and CDR2: MNHEY, SVGAGI.

This clone has a single count. This chain connects TRBV9 to TRBJ2-2, with 9 bases matching TRBD2. The germline V gene has CDR1 SGDLS and CDR2 YYNGEE. This CDR3 spans 16 amino acids. V shed 4 bases, J shed 1 base, and the junction held 5 bases outside the gene matches. The CDR3 DNA follows: TGTGCCAGCAGCCCCCGGACTAGCGAGAACACCGGGGAGCTGTTTTTT. This encodes CASSPRTSENTGELFF.

This chain connects TRBV5-1 to TRBJ1-1; D unclear. The V gene lost 4 bases and the J gene lost 0 bases, with 13 bases spanning the gap. CDR1 and CDR2 (germline): SGHRS, YFSETQ. The CDR3 sequence is 15 residues long. This chain's CDR3 is CASSPRPAMNTEAFF. DNA of the CDR3: TGCGCCAGCAGCCCGAGGCCGGCAATGAACACTGAAGCTTTCTTT. The variable domain in full, with the rest retrieved from reference TRBV5-1 and TRBJ1-1, is KAGVTQTPRYLIKTRGQQVTLSCSPISGHRSVSWYQQTPGQGLQFLFEYFSETQRNKGNFPGRFSGRQFSNSRSEMNVSTLELGDSALYLCASSPRPAMNTEAFFGQGTRLTVV.

V is TRBV5-1 and J is TRBJ1-6; possibly TRBD1 for D (6 bases). From germline, CDR1 is SGHRS and CDR2 YFSETQ. Trimming removed 0 bases from V and 11 bases from J, with 12 bases in between. The CDR3 covers 14 residues. CDR3 region: CASSLGDTLTPLHF. The CDR3 coding sequence is TGCGCCAGCAGCTTGGGGGACACACTAACACCCCTCCACTTT.

CDR3: CASSIDRESDSYNSPLHF. The CDR3 region has the DNA TGTGCCAGTAGTATCGACAGGGAATCCGACTCCTATAATTCACCCCTCCACTTT. This sequence joins TRBV19 and TRBJ1-6, with TRBD1 matching over 7 bases. The V gene end was trimmed by 3 bases and the J gene end by 0 bases; junction bases not matched to a gene: 8. Germline CDR1 LNHDA, CDR2 SQIVND (reference sequence). This CDR3 is 18 amino acids long.

This chain joins TRBV10-3 and TRBJ2-7; 8 positions agree with TRBD1. J lost 2 bases, V lost 0 bases, and 9 bases had no gene match. In germline, CDR1 is ENHRY, CDR2 SYGVKD. The CDR3 spans 17 residues. The CDR3 protein is CAISESLVGDRPYEQYF. The CDR3 DNA follows: TGTGCCATCAGTGAGTCCTTGGTTGGGGACAGGCCCTACGAGCAGTACTTC.

This chain connects TRBV2 to TRBJ1-5; tentatively, D is TRBD1 (6 bases). Germline lookup yields CDR1 SNHLY and CDR2 FYNNEI. The germline V and J ends were trimmed by 5 bases and 1 base, with 9 bases remaining between them. The CDR3 totals 14 residues. CDR3 nucleotide sequence: TGTGCCAGCAGTCCCGGACAGAGCAATCAGCCCCAGCATTTT. Translation: CASSPGQSNQPQHF.

This clone came up a few times. The chain links TRBV4-1 to TRBJ1-3; the D gene is possibly TRBD1 (6 bases). The germline V gene has CDR1 MGHRA and CDR2 YSYEKL. The CDR3 consists of 18 residues. The V end was cut by 2 bases, the J end by 0 bases, with 17 bases between. This CDR3 is CASSQWGHYPSSGNTIYF. In DNA, the CDR3 is TGCGCCAGCAGCCAATGGGGACACTATCCGAGCTCTGGAAACACCATATATTTT.